A single T cell receptor (beta chain) is shown here with its context. This CDR3 has 17 residues. Germline V gives CDR1 KGHSH, CDR2 LQKENI. The V segment lost 2 bases and the J segment 0 bases; nucleotides outside the gene matches: 8. The sample is drawn from a study of blood T cell repertoires in COVID-19. In the study overall: Samples representing acute and convalescent COVID-19 were sourced from the United States, Italy and Spain. PBMCs, B-cell-depleted T cells, or T cells were the source of the cDNA or gDNA that made up the material.

In the original analysis: Nucleated cell counts were estimated from reference gene primer amplification. Here immunoSEQ multiplex PCR was the method, and the copy in TCRdb shows in-frame clones only, minus some. D and trimming were read from the DNA, whereas the V and J calls and clone size are those reported in that table. This sample has a few hundred thousand clones, with about 86% found just once. Living in under 30 US areas, the participants were between roughly 18 and 95 years of age. The clonotype originates from a woman between 35 and 50 years old with acute COVID-19. Source material: PBMCs or T cells enriched from blood (not recorded which). The V call is TRBV18, the J call TRBJ1-2; TRBD1 matches at 8 bases. CDR3 bases: TGTGCCAGCTCACCAGTCGGACAGGGAACGACTAACTATGGCTACACCTTC. It encodes CASSPVGQGTTNYGYTF.